Presented here are 19 T cell receptor beta chains from one specimen sequenced in a study of blood T cell repertoires in COVID-19 (dated by TCRdb to 2018 to 2021). Libraries came from the immunoSEQ multiplex PCR assay. TCRdb mirrors the immuneACCESS table, restricted to in-frame sequences. Some clones are absent from its copies; in checked studies, under half trace to an unresolved V gene, and the reason for the others is unknown. The sample profile shows about 81,000 clones; over 90% of them were found once. The leading ten clones occupy around 4.7% of the sample. The material sequenced was peripheral blood. Receptors were obtained from a human donor with active COVID-19. The donor label of this sample is uncertain.

The sample holds one count of this clone. This rearrangement joins TRBV24-1 to TRBJ2-2; 9 bases line up with TRBD2. The J segment lost 3 bases and the V segment lost 0 bases, leaving 4 bases of the junction unmatched. CDR1 KGHDR and CDR2 SFDVKD come from the germline V gene. The CDR3 covers 17 residues. The CDR3 loop is CATSDLAGGGHTGELFF. DNA for the CDR3: TGTGCCACCAGTGATTTGGCGGGAGGGGGACACACCGGGGAGCTGTTTTTT.

J is TRBJ2-7 and V is TRBV4-2; TRBD1 is a possible D gene (5 bases). The CDR3 extends over 15 amino acids. Germline V lookup: CDR1 LGHNA, CDR2 YNFKEQ. V dropped 1 base and J dropped 0 bases, with 10 bases sitting between them. CDR3 DNA: TGTGCCAGCAGCCAAGCAAGGGGCCCCTCCTACGAGCAGTACTTC. Residues: CASSQARGPSYEQYF.

V usage is TRBV5-1 and J usage is TRBJ2-7; 7 bases align to TRBD1. The germline V gene has CDR1 SGHRS and CDR2 YFSETQ. The V gene end was trimmed by 3 bases and the J gene end by 5 bases; junction bases not matched to a gene: 11. The CDR3 length is 15 residues. The CDR3, as DNA: TGCGCCAGCAGCTGGGGGAGACAGGGCCAGAACGAGCAGTACTTC. Amino acids: CASSWGRQGQNEQYF. Combining the CDR3 with reference TRBV5-1 and TRBJ2-7 gives the whole variable domain KAGVTQTPRYLIKTRGQQVTLSCSPISGHRSVSWYQQTPGQGLQFLFEYFSETQRNKGNFPGRFSGRQFSNSRSEMNVSTLELGDSALYLCASSWGRQGQNEQYFGPGTRLTVT.

In its sample, this clone was seen once. The V gene is TRBV5-1, the J gene TRBJ1-1; TRBD1 matches 9 bases. The trim removed 0 bases at V and 6 bases at J, leaving 12 bases unmatched. CDR1 SGHRS and CDR2 YFSETQ come from the germline V gene. This CDR3 comprises 17 residues. CDR3 sequence (DNA): TGCGCCAGCAGCTTGGTTTCTCCGGGACAGGGAAGGCCTGAAGCTTTCTTT. The encoded protein is CASSLVSPGQGRPEAFF.

The chain links TRBV2 to TRBJ2-3; 15 nucleotides line up with TRBD2. This CDR3 region has 16 residues. CDR1 is SNHLY and CDR2 is FYNNEI in the germline V gene. The J segment lost 7 bases and the V segment lost 7 bases, leaving 9 bases of the junction unmatched. Written as DNA, the CDR3 is TGTGCCAGCACCGGGACTAGCGGGGGGATGGGAAATACGCAGTATTTT. Amino acid sequence: CASTGTSGGMGNTQYF.

This chain uses TRBV24-1 with TRBJ1-5; 8 bases align to TRBD1. CDR1 and CDR2 (germline): KGHDR, SFDVKD. The V and J ends lost 2 bases and 7 bases, in that order; junction bases with no gene match: 12. This CDR3 region has 17 residues. CDR3 protein: CATSDSWTGKAGQPQHF. For the CDR3, the DNA is TGTGCCACCAGTGATTCCTGGACAGGGAAGGCGGGACAGCCCCAGCATTTT.

The V call is TRBV3-1 (or the pseudogene TRBV3-2), the J call TRBJ1-3; D is ambiguous. The V end was cut by 5 bases, the J end by 6 bases, with 17 bases between. The CDR3 loop spans 15 amino acids. The germline CDR1 and CDR2 sequences are LGHDT and YNNKEL (reference sequence). The CDR3 reads CASSKAAGKVNTIYF. The CDR3 region has the DNA TGTGCCAGCAGCAAGGCCGCGGGGAAGGTAAACACCATATATTTT.

The gene calls are TRBV18 and TRBJ2-7; a weak D match, TRBD1 (5 bases). The CDR3 contains 13 residues. With 3 bases removed from V and 1 base from J, the gap between germline ends came to 7 bases. Germline loops: CDR1 KGHSH, CDR2 LQKENI. CDR3 nucleotides: TGTGCCAGCTCACCCCAGGGTTCCTACGAGCAGTACTTC. Translation gives CASSPQGSYEQYF. Combining the CDR3 with reference TRBV18 and TRBJ2-7 gives the whole variable domain NAGVMQNPRHLVRRRGQEARLRCSPMKGHSHVYWYRQLPEEGLKFMVYLQKENIIDESGMPKERFSAEFPKEGPSILRIQQVVRGDSAAYFCASSPQGSYEQYFGPGTRLTVT.

J is TRBJ1-2 and V is TRBV7-2; D is undetermined. The CDR3 sequence is 13 residues long. CDR1 and CDR2 from the germline V gene are SGHTA and FQGNSA. V was clipped by 4 bases and J by 4 bases, with 10 bases between them. CDR3 region: CASSSQISYGYTF. DNA of the CDR3: TGTGCCAGCAGCTCACAAATAAGCTATGGCTACACCTTC.

The chain recombines TRBV5-1 with TRBJ2-3; 10 nucleotides line up with TRBD2. Germline V gene lookup returns CDR1 SGHRS and CDR2 YFSETQ. The CDR3 covers 16 residues. After removal of 5 bases from V and 2 bases from J, the junction contained 8 bases not matched to a gene. The CDR3 nucleotides are TGCGCCAGCAGTACCGGGACTAGCGTTGCCACAGATACGCAGTATTTT. Amino acid sequence: CASSTGTSVATDTQYF.

Here the CDR3 DNA reads TGTGCCAGCAGCCAAGAACCTAGCGGGGGGAACAATGAGCAGTTCTTC. Protein sequence: CASSQEPSGGNNEQFF. The chain carries TRBV4-2 and TRBJ2-1; TRBD2 matches 11 bases. Germline loops: CDR1 LGHNA, CDR2 YNFKEQ. The V and J ends lost 0 bases and 5 bases, in that order; junction bases with no gene match: 3. The CDR3 is 16 residues long.

The chain links TRBV4-3 to TRBJ2-7; 7 bases match TRBD1. V lost 2 bases and J lost 7; bases outside the gene matches: 8. This CDR3 spans 14 amino acids. Germline CDR1 LGHNA, CDR2 YSLEER. The CDR3 region has the DNA TGCGCCAGCAGCCAACTTAGGACAGGACTGGAGCAGTACTTC. Encoded protein: CASSQLRTGLEQYF.

In DNA form, the CDR3 reads TGTGCCAGCACCTCCGGGACTAGGACAGGGGATGAGCAGTTCTTC. Translating it yields CASTSGTRTGDEQFF. This rearrangement joins TRBV5-4 to TRBJ2-1, with D tentatively TRBD1 (9 bases). The V end was cut by 6 bases, the J end by 8 bases, with 21 bases between. This CDR3 is built from 15 residues. Per the germline V gene, CDR1 is SGHNT and CDR2 is YYREEE (reference sequence).

The rearrangement joins TRBV5-4 to TRBJ2-7; 7 bases are a match to TRBD2. This CDR3 has 12 residues. The V gene end was trimmed by 3 bases and the J gene end by 10 bases; junction bases not matched to a gene: 7. The V gene's germline CDR1 is SGHNT and CDR2 YYREEE (reference sequence). The CDR3: CASSSIEAGQYF. In DNA, the CDR3 is TGTGCCAGCAGCTCGATCGAAGCGGGACAGTACTTC.

This chain links TRBV5-1 with TRBJ2-1, with TRBD2 matching 15 bases. CDR3 length equals 17 residues. Germline values: CDR1 SGHRS, CDR2 YFSETQ. The ends lost 4 bases at V and 8 bases at J; junction bases unmatched: 10. In nucleotides, the CDR3 is TGCGCCAGCAGCACCGGACTAGCGGGAGGGAGAGGCTATGAGCAGTTCTTC. It encodes CASSTGLAGGRGYEQFF.

The V call is TRBV19, the J call TRBJ2-1, with D uncertain. This CDR3 comprises 12 residues. Germline CDR1 and CDR2: LNHDA and SQIVND (reference sequence). V was pared by 3 bases and J by 7 bases, with 7 bases between. The CDR3 DNA is TGTGCCAGTAGTATTCGAGCTAATGAGCAGTTCTTC. Protein sequence: CASSIRANEQFF.

The chain is built from TRBV7-9 and TRBJ1-2, with TRBD1 identical over 7 bases. CDR3 size: 14 residues. CDR1 and CDR2 (germline): SEHNR, FQNEAQ (reference sequence). V gave up 5 bases and J gave up 3 bases; unmatched junction bases: 6. CDR3 nucleotides: TGTGCCAGCAGCCCTGGACAGGCCTACTATGGCTACACCTTC. This encodes CASSPGQAYYGYTF.

This clone was seen a single time. The chain uses TRBV7-9 and TRBJ1-5; a weak D match, TRBD1 (5 bases). The CDR3 contains 16 residues. The V gene's germline CDR1 is SEHNR and CDR2 FQNEAQ (reference sequence). V dropped 4 bases and J dropped 7 bases, with 20 bases sitting between them. The CDR3 spells CASSSTRGGPGQPQHF. CDR3 bases: TGTGCCAGCAGCTCGACGAGGGGAGGGCCCGGGCAGCCCCAGCATTTT.

V usage is TRBV7-2 and J usage is TRBJ2-5, with 7 bases that match TRBD1. The J segment lost 5 bases and the V segment lost 5 bases, leaving 14 bases of the junction unmatched. This CDR3 is built from 16 residues. Germline V gene lookup returns CDR1 SGHTA and CDR2 FQGNSA. The CDR3 is CASSIKLTGRGETQYF. Here the CDR3 DNA reads TGTGCCAGCAGCATAAAGTTGACCGGCAGGGGGGAGACCCAGTACTTC.